This passage covers 5 T cell receptor beta chains from one sample sequenced in a study of molecular identifiers for immune sequencing clone quantification. TCRdb analysed the PCR reads with MiXCR anew, one entry per CDR3 protein. The sample contains around 94,000 distinct CDR3 sequences, around 37% of which appear only once. What was sequenced was naive CD8+ T cells from blood, with Jurkat cell RNA spiked in. Stated subset: FACS-sorted CD8+CD4-CCR7+CD45RA+ naive T cells. The receptors originated from a human donor in good health. Some libraries in this study had Jurkat cell RNA spiked in.

The chain has TRBV28 and TRBJ2-1, with TRBD2 identical over 14 bases. The CDR3 extends over 16 amino acids. J was trimmed by 10 bases and V by 1 base; bases with no gene match: 6. Germline loops: CDR1 MDHEN, CDR2 SYDVKM. CDR3 residues: CASSLLTSGRASEQFF. DNA of the CDR3: TGTGCCAGCAGTTTATTGACTAGCGGGAGGGCCAGCGAGCAGTTCTTC.

About this clonotype itself: The CDR3 does not end in the conserved phenylalanine or tryptophan, so this is likely a read error. The chain couples TRBV11-3 to TRBJ2-3; D is uncertain. The ends were cut back, 5 bases at V and 2 bases at J, with 14 bases in the middle. The germline V gene encodes CDR1 SGHNT and CDR2 YENEEA. This CDR3 region has 15 residues. CDR3 protein: CASSDNLGHTDTQYI. In DNA form, the CDR3 reads TGTGCCAGCAGCGACAACCTAGGGCACACAGATACGCAGTATATT.

This chain connects TRBV7-7 to TRBJ1-1, with D perhaps TRBD1 (5 bases). CDR3 length: 15 residues. Germline V gene sequence: CDR1 SSHAT, CDR2 FNYEAQ (reference sequence). V lost 5 bases to trimming and J lost 3 bases, with 16 bases between them. The CDR3 protein is CASSPLGQMHTEAFF. DNA of the CDR3: TGTGCCAGCAGCCCCCTGGGGCAGATGCACACTGAAGCTTTCTTT.

This chain joins TRBV2 and TRBJ2-7; 8 bases match TRBD2. The CDR3 contains 14 residues. Germline CDR1 and CDR2: SNHLY and FYNNEI. Unmatched junction bases numbered 7, after V lost 9 bases and J lost 0 bases. The CDR3: CARKGTSGSYEQYF. CDR3 bases: TGTGCCAGAAAAGGAACTAGCGGCTCCTACGAGCAGTACTTC.

This chain uses TRBV5-1 with TRBJ2-7, with TRBD2 matching over 7 bases. This CDR3 is built from 18 residues. The junction had 16 bases not matched to a gene; V was cut back by 2 bases and J by 2 bases. Germline lookup yields CDR1 SGHRS and CDR2 YFSETQ. The CDR3 DNA follows: TGCGCCAGCAGCTTACTCCCCGAAGGAGGGAGGGCCCCCTACGAGCAGTACTTC. Its translation: CASSLLPEGGRAPYEQYF.